The 29 T cell receptor beta chains given below trace back to one sample, sequenced in a study of blood T cell repertoires in COVID-19. Assay: immunoSEQ multiplex PCR; the TCRdb copy retains only in-frame clones and omits some. The sample shows 400,000 or so clones, approximately 90% of them seen only once. The source material was peripheral blood. These receptors all come from a young man with COVID-19, enrolled during active disease.

V is TRBV6-5 and J is TRBJ1-2; D might be TRBD1 (5 bases). Germline V CDR1 and CDR2: MNHEY, SVGAGI. The CDR3 is 15 residues long. Trimming removed 6 bases from V and 0 bases from J, with 14 bases in between. In DNA, the CDR3 is TGTGCCAGCAGACCAGCAGGGTTGACTAACTATGGCTACACCTTC. It translates to CASRPAGLTNYGYTF.

The chain couples TRBV14 to TRBJ2-4; 12 bases fit TRBD2. Trimming at V came to 0 bases and at J to 4 bases, leaving 7 bases not matched to a gene. The CDR3 is 18 residues long. Germline lookup yields CDR1 SGHDN and CDR2 FVKESK. The CDR3 spells CASSQEAFTSGRKNIQYF. CDR3 nucleotides: TGTGCCAGCAGCCAAGAAGCTTTCACTAGCGGGAGGAAAAACATTCAGTACTTC.

The chain carries TRBV2 and TRBJ2-2, with a weak D call TRBD1 (5 bases). Germline V gene data show CDR1 as SNHLY and CDR2 as FYNNEI. V lost 10 bases and J 2 bases, leaving 11 bases between the germline ends. The CDR3 extends over 13 amino acids. CDR3 nucleotides: TGTGCCATCGCTAGGGGCAACACCGGGGAGCTGTTTTTT. Translated: CAIARGNTGELFF. The whole variable domain, remainder taken from reference TRBV2 and TRBJ2-2, is EPEVTQTPSHQVTQMGQEVILRCVPISNHLYFYWYRQILGQKVEFLVSFYNNEISEKSEIFDDQFSVERPDGSNFTLKIRSTKLEDSAMYFCAIARGNTGELFFGEGSRLTVL.

The V and J genes are TRBV5-1 and TRBJ1-4; 7 bases are shared with TRBD1. V lost 2 bases and J lost 4; bases outside the gene matches: 5. The CDR3 extends over 15 amino acids. Germline CDR1 reads SGHRS; CDR2 reads YFSETQ. DNA of the CDR3: TGCGCCAGCAGCTTATCGACAGGGATTAATGAAAAACTGTTTTTT. Its protein product is CASSLSTGINEKLFF.

The chain combines TRBV2 with TRBJ1-4; 9 bases line up with TRBD1. CDR3 size: 15 residues. The germline CDR1 and CDR2 sequences are SNHLY and FYNNEI. V lost 6 bases and J lost 5; bases outside the gene matches: 7. The CDR3 bases are TGTGCCAGCAGGGACACCGGGACAGGGAATGAAAAACTGTTTTTT. The encoded protein is CASRDTGTGNEKLFF.

The rearrangement uses TRBV7-8 and TRBJ2-1; D not certain. The CDR3 loop spans 15 amino acids. The germline V and J ends were trimmed by 2 bases and 6 bases, with 14 bases remaining between them. In germline, CDR1 is SGHVS, CDR2 FQNEAQ. The DNA of the CDR3 is TGTGCCAGCAGCTTATTCCGCCCCGTCGGCAATGAGCAGTTCTTC. Protein sequence: CASSLFRPVGNEQFF.

CDR3 bases: TGTGCCAGCAGCCCGAGCTCCTACGAGCAGTACTTC. This translates into CASSPSSYEQYF. The gene calls are TRBV5-8 and TRBJ2-7; D call uncertain. This CDR3 has 12 residues. The ends were cut back, 4 bases at V and 0 bases at J, with 5 bases in the middle. Per germline, CDR1 SGHTS and CDR2 YDEGEE.

This chain uses TRBV6-1 with TRBJ2-1; 13 bases agree with TRBD2. J gave up 7 bases and V 0 bases, and 3 bases lay outside the gene matches. CDR3 length equals 16 residues. CDR1 is MNHNS, CDR2 SASEGT, per germline. CDR3 DNA sequence: TGTGCCAGCAGTGAAGCGCCGGGACTAGCGGGAAATGAGCAGTTCTTC. Protein product: CASSEAPGLAGNEQFF.

V usage is TRBV4-1 and J usage is TRBJ1-6; tentatively, D is TRBD1 (5 bases). Trimming removed 0 bases from V and 9 bases from J, with 12 bases in between. Germline V lookup: CDR1 MGHRA, CDR2 YSYEKL. The CDR3 runs to 15 residues. CDR3 sequence (DNA): TGCGCCAGCAGCCAAGATCGCGGGGCAGGTTCACCCCTCCACTTT. This sequence encodes CASSQDRGAGSPLHF.

The V and J genes are TRBV5-1 and TRBJ2-5; D unclear. This CDR3 has 14 residues. CDR1 is SGHRS and CDR2 is YFSETQ in the germline V gene. Deletions cut 1 base from V and 2 bases from J, with 9 bases between. CDR3 residues: CASSLYVRQETQYF. CDR3 coding DNA: TGCGCCAGCAGCTTGTACGTGAGACAAGAGACCCAGTACTTC.

The chain combines TRBV7-3 with TRBJ2-7, with a tentative D call TRBD1 (5 bases). V lost 5 bases to trimming and J lost 2 bases, with 10 bases between them. The CDR3 length is 13 residues. Germline V gene sequence: CDR1 SGHTA, CDR2 FQGTGA. CDR3 sequence: CASSATVPYEQYF. CDR3 sequence (DNA): TGTGCCAGCAGCGCGACAGTTCCCTACGAGCAGTACTTC.

The J gene is TRBJ2-1, the V gene TRBV7-6, with D uncertain. This CDR3 contains 14 residues. CDR1 and CDR2 (germline): SGHVS, FNYEAQ. V lost 4 bases and J 5 bases, leaving 12 bases between the germline ends. This CDR3 is CASSSNYTHNEQFF. CDR3 in DNA: TGTGCCAGCAGCTCCAACTATACTCACAATGAGCAGTTCTTC.

The chain couples TRBV11-3 to TRBJ1-1, with D possibly being TRBD1 (6 bases). CDR1 and CDR2 from the germline V gene are SGHNT and YENEEA. Trimming pared 5 bases from V and 9 bases from J, leaving 13 bases between. The CDR3 is 12 residues long. The CDR3 sequence: CASSPRQGKAFF. DNA of the CDR3: TGTGCCAGCAGCCCACGGCAGGGGAAAGCTTTCTTT.

The rearrangement joins TRBV19 to TRBJ2-7; D may be TRBD1 (6 bases). V lost 5 bases, J lost 0 bases, and 14 bases lay in between. The germline V gene has CDR1 LNHDA and CDR2 SQIVND (reference sequence). The CDR3 is made up of 15 amino acids. CDR3 loop: CASSRAGQSSYEQYF. The CDR3 coding sequence is TGTGCCAGTAGTCGAGCAGGACAGAGCTCCTACGAGCAGTACTTC. Drawing the rest from reference TRBV19 and TRBJ2-7, the complete variable domain is DGGITQSPKYLFRKEGQNVTLSCEQNLNHDAMYWYRQDPGQGLRLIYYSQIVNDFQKGDIAEGYSVSREKKESFPLTVTSAQKNPTAFYLCASSRAGQSSYEQYFGPGTRLTVT.

V and J are TRBV2 and TRBJ1-2; 12 bases map to TRBD1. The V and J ends lost 0 bases and 10 bases, in that order; junction bases with no gene match: 6. CDR3 length: 15 residues. Germline lookup yields CDR1 SNHLY and CDR2 FYNNEI. CDR3 DNA sequence: TGTGCCAGCAGTGAAGCCGGGACAGGGGGCTCCCACTACACCTTC. This codes for CASSEAGTGGSHYTF.

This sequence joins TRBV6-5 and TRBJ2-3; 10 positions match TRBD2. Germline trimming cut 1 base from V and 3 bases from J; bases unmatched to any gene: 4. The V gene's germline CDR1 is MNHEY and CDR2 SVGAGI. The CDR3 is 16 amino acids. The CDR3 DNA reads TGTGCCAGCAGTTACTTTAGCGGGAGGATTACAGATACGCAGTATTTT. Its protein product is CASSYFSGRITDTQYF.

This clone was seen a few times. V usage is TRBV15 and J usage is TRBJ2-1; 10 bases are a match to TRBD2. This CDR3 is built from 17 residues. V was clipped by 5 bases and J by 5 bases; unmatched bases: 12. CDR1 and CDR2 from the germline V gene are LNHNV and YYDKDF (reference sequence). The DNA of the CDR3 is TGTGCCACCAGCCGTGGACTAGCGGTGCCCAAGGACAATGAGCAGTTCTTC. Translating gives CATSRGLAVPKDNEQFF.

This clone was detected once. The chain is built from TRBV30 and TRBJ1-6; 7 bases align to TRBD1. From germline, CDR1 is GTSNPN and CDR2 SVGIG (reference sequence). The CDR3 covers 13 residues. Germline trimming cut 6 bases from V and 8 bases from J; bases unmatched to any gene: 7. CDR3 bases: TGTGCCTGTAACAGGGGAGAGGATTCACCCCTCCACTTT. As protein: CACNRGEDSPLHF.

V and J are TRBV7-9 and TRBJ1-1; perhaps TRBD1 as D (5 bases). Germline CDR1 reads SEHNR; CDR2 reads FQNEAQ (reference sequence). The CDR3 contains 14 residues. V shed 3 bases and J shed 3 bases, with 11 bases lying between them. The CDR3 nucleotides are TGTGCCAGCAGCTTTTTTGGAGGGGACACTGAAGCTTTCTTT. Encoded protein: CASSFFGGDTEAFF.

This clone was seen a few times. V gene TRBV2 combines with J gene TRBJ2-7; 9 bases map to TRBD1. V gave up 6 bases and J gave up 0 bases; unmatched junction bases: 3. The CDR3 runs to 14 residues. CDR1 and CDR2 from the germline V gene are SNHLY and FYNNEI. CDR3 sequence: CASSGTGLSYEQYF. CDR3 DNA sequence: TGTGCCAGCAGCGGGACAGGGCTCTCCTACGAGCAGTACTTC.

Comments on this clone: Additional DNA sequences in this sample encode the identical CDR3. The chain carries TRBV19 and TRBJ1-5, with D maybe TRBD1 (5 bases). The CDR3 runs to 12 residues. The germline CDR1 and CDR2 sequences are LNHDA and SQIVND (reference sequence). Trimming removed 6 bases at V and 4 bases at J, with 7 bases between. The DNA for the CDR3 is TGTGCCAGTAGCCAGGGAAATCAGCCCCAGCATTTT. Translated: CASSQGNQPQHF.

The J gene is TRBJ2-7, the V gene TRBV5-1, with 9 nucleotides matching TRBD2. V trimming: 1 base; J trimming: 4 bases; junction bases outside the gene matches: 9. In germline, CDR1 is SGHRS, CDR2 YFSETQ. The CDR3 is 16 amino acids. The CDR3 sequence is CASSLLSSGNVYEQYF. In DNA, the CDR3 is TGCGCCAGCAGCTTGTTGTCTAGCGGGAATGTTTACGAGCAGTACTTC.

This sequence joins TRBV28 and TRBJ1-1; D gene unclear. Germline V gives CDR1 MDHEN, CDR2 SYDVKM. Deletions cut 8 bases from V and 1 base from J, with 14 bases between. The CDR3 loop spans 14 amino acids. CDR3: CASRLLAENTEAFF. The CDR3 DNA reads TGTGCCAGCCGCCTTCTAGCCGAGAACACTGAAGCTTTCTTT. The variable domain in full, completed from reference TRBV28 and TRBJ1-1, reads DVKVTQSSRYLVKRTGEKVFLECVQDMDHENMFWYRQDPGLGLRLIYFSYDVKMKEKGDIPEGYSVSREKKERFSLILESASTNQTSMYLCASRLLAENTEAFFGQGTRLTVV.

The V and J genes are TRBV11-3 and TRBJ2-3; 7 positions agree with TRBD2. J was trimmed by 2 bases and V by 5 bases; bases with no gene match: 10. The CDR3 runs to 16 residues. Germline loops: CDR1 SGHNT, CDR2 YENEEA. The CDR3 reads CASSPPREADTDTQYF. The DNA of the CDR3 is TGTGCCAGCAGCCCACCCCGGGAGGCAGACACAGATACGCAGTATTTT.

This clone was found once. The rearrangement joins TRBV27 to TRBJ2-3; D gene ambiguous. This CDR3 has 13 amino acids. The germline gives CDR1 MNHEY, CDR2 SMNVEV (reference sequence). The V and J ends lost 3 bases and 3 bases respectively, with 7 bases between them. In DNA, the CDR3 is TGTGCCAGCAGTTTCGAGTTTACAGATACGCAGTATTTT. Translating gives CASSFEFTDTQYF.

This sequence joins TRBV7-2 and TRBJ2-4, with TRBD1 matching over 7 bases. Trimming took 8 bases from V and 10 from J; bases not matched to a gene: 14. CDR1 is SGHTA, CDR2 FQGNSA, per germline. There are 14 residues in the CDR3. CDR3: CASSYRGVGKIQYF. The CDR3 DNA follows: TGTGCCAGCTCCTACAGGGGCGTCGGGAAAATTCAGTACTTC.

The chain employs TRBV7-9 and TRBJ1-2, with D maybe TRBD1 (6 bases). CDR1 is SEHNR, CDR2 FQNEAQ, per germline (reference sequence). Trimming left V 5 bases short and J 6 bases short, with 13 bases between. This CDR3 has 13 amino acids. In nucleotides, the CDR3 is TGTGCCAGCAGCCTACAGGGTAAGGATGGCTACACCTTC. Amino acid sequence: CASSLQGKDGYTF.

This sequence joins TRBV13 and TRBJ2-5; TRBD2 aligns across 7 bases. The CDR3 is 14 amino acids. Per germline, CDR1 PRHDT and CDR2 FYEKMQ (reference sequence). The V gene end was trimmed by 2 bases and the J gene end by 3 bases; junction bases not matched to a gene: 3. In DNA, the CDR3 is TGTGCCAGCAGCTTAAGTCTAGCGGAAGAGACCCAGTACTTC. This codes for CASSLSLAEETQYF.

The chain couples TRBV6-6 to TRBJ2-2; D is uncertain. From germline, CDR1 is MNHNY and CDR2 SVGAGI (reference sequence). The CDR3 runs to 13 residues. Trimming cost V 6 bases and J 0 bases, with 5 bases left between them. This CDR3 reads CASRTSNTGELFF. In DNA, the CDR3 is TGTGCCAGCAGGACTTCGAACACCGGGGAGCTGTTTTTT.